This TCR beta chain was sequenced in a study of neurological immune-mediated disorders. This clonotype occurred many times. TCRdb re-called the 5' RACE reads through MiXCR, storing one row per CDR3 protein. The sample comprises about 55,000 distinct CDR3 sequences, around 3.6% of which are singletons, and approximately 1.5% rests with the top ten. V dropped 7 bases and J dropped 5 bases, with 10 bases sitting between them. This CDR3 spans 12 amino acids. The rearrangement joins TRBV12-3 or TRBV12-4 to TRBJ2-3, with no clear D. The clonotype was recovered from a young man with multiple sclerosis. Sequenced: PBMCs. The CDR3 protein is CASTFGRDTQYF. The CDR3 region has the DNA TGTGCCAGCACCTTCGGTAGAGATACGCAGTATTTT.